Presented here are 30 T cell receptor beta chains from one specimen sequenced in a study of CD8 T cells in ankylosing spondylitis. TCRdb used MiXCR to reprocess the 5' RACE reads, holding one entry per CDR3 protein. This sample carries 250,000 or so distinct CDR3 sequences, roughly a quarter of them seen once, and the ten largest clones take 0.61%. Input material: blood, either unsorted or a sorted T cell fraction (not recorded which). The receptors shown here come from a male donor with ankylosing spondylitis or in good health (not recorded which).

The chain employs TRBV20-1 and TRBJ2-5, with D possibly TRBD2 on 5 matching bases. Germline V gene data show CDR1 as DFQATT and CDR2 as SNEGSKA (reference sequence). CDR3 length equals 12 residues. V dropped 6 bases and J dropped 10 bases, with 18 bases sitting between them. The CDR3 is CSAAPGNLGQYF. DNA of the CDR3: TGCAGTGCGGCCCCCGGGAACCTGGGCCAGTACTTC.

J is TRBJ2-3 and V is TRBV29-1; D assignment may be TRBD1 or TRBD2 (5 bases each). Trimming shortened V by 4 bases and J by 3 bases, and 8 bases separated the two germline ends. Germline values: CDR1 SQVTM, CDR2 ANQGSEA. This CDR3 spans 12 amino acids. The CDR3 loop reads CSVVGETDTQYF. DNA for the CDR3: TGCAGCGTTGTGGGGGAGACAGATACGCAGTATTTT.

In its sample, this clonotype was seen a few times. Here the CDR3 reads CASSLGGRFGGELFF. The CDR3, as DNA: TGTGCCAGCAGCCTCGGGGGGCGCTTTGGCGGGGAGCTGTTTTTT. The chain recombines TRBV3-1 with TRBJ2-2, with D perhaps TRBD2 (7 bases). This CDR3 has 15 amino acids. Germline values: CDR1 LGHDT, CDR2 YNNKEL (reference sequence). Trimming pared 4 bases from V and 7 bases from J, leaving 16 bases between.

This clonotype was observed at least ten times. V is TRBV15 and J is TRBJ1-3; D is perhaps TRBD1 (5 bases). Trimming pared 0 bases from V and 7 bases from J, leaving 7 bases between. The germline CDR1 and CDR2 sequences are LNHNV and YYDKDF (reference sequence). The CDR3 totals 13 residues. CDR3 sequence (DNA): TGTGCCACCAGCAGAGATCGGGGGAACACCATATATTTT. Translated: CATSRDRGNTIYF.

The chain links TRBV20-1 to TRBJ2-2; the D gene is possibly TRBD1 (6 bases). Trimming left V 5 bases short and J 0 bases short, with 10 bases between. From germline, CDR1 is DFQATT and CDR2 SNEGSKA (reference sequence). CDR3 length equals 14 residues. The CDR3 region has the DNA TGCAGTGCTCAACGGACAGCGAACACCGGGGAGCTGTTTTTT. Its translation is CSAQRTANTGELFF.

This clonotype was seen a handful of times. Here the CDR3 reads CASSSTASTDTQYF. The CDR3 DNA reads as TGTGCCAGCAGTTCAACTGCTAGCACAGATACGCAGTATTTT. The chain recombines TRBV12-3 or TRBV12-4 with TRBJ2-3; the D is unclear. The CDR3 has 14 amino acids. V gave up 4 bases and J gave up 0 bases, with 8 bases separating them.

This clonotype was observed at least ten times. The chain has TRBV12-3 or TRBV12-4 and TRBJ2-7; 7 positions agree with TRBD1. The CDR3 sequence is 15 residues long. With V trimmed by 6 bases and J by 0 bases, 8 bases remained unmatched. CDR3 DNA sequence: TGTGCCAGCAGCCCGGGACAGAAGAGCTCCTACGAGCAGTACTTC. It yields the protein CASSPGQKSSYEQYF.

The CDR3 sequence is CSSKRNTEAFF. The CDR3 DNA sequence: TGCAGTTCTAAGAGGAACACTGAAGCTTTCTTT. The chain recombines TRBV20-1 with TRBJ1-1; D is unresolved. The CDR3 runs 11 residues. The V gene's germline CDR1 is DFQATT and CDR2 SNEGSKA (reference sequence). V was shortened by 8 bases and J by 1 base, with 8 bases between the two germline ends.

The chain recombines TRBV20-1 with TRBJ2-1; the match to TRBD2 covers 9 bases. Germline lookup yields CDR1 DFQATT and CDR2 SNEGSKA (reference sequence). CDR3 length: 14 amino acids. V was pared by 5 bases and J by 3 bases, with 5 bases of the junction left unmatched. CDR3 coding DNA: TGCAGTGCTTTAGCGGGGGCGAGCTACAATGAGCAGTTCTTC. It specifies CSALAGASYNEQFF.

This clonotype was observed many times. The V call is TRBV12-3 or TRBV12-4, the J call TRBJ1-2; perhaps TRBD1 as D (5 bases). This CDR3 has 16 residues. V was clipped by 3 bases and J by 5 bases, with 19 bases between them. The DNA for the CDR3 is TGTGCCAGCAGTTTCGGACCCTCGGGGCAGAGTTATGGCTACACCTTC. Translating it yields CASSFGPSGQSYGYTF.

V gene TRBV29-1 combines with J gene TRBJ2-5, with 8 bases identical to TRBD2. The V and J ends lost 3 bases and 4 bases, in that order; junction bases with no gene match: 1. Per germline, CDR1 SQVTM and CDR2 ANQGSEA. The CDR3 is 12 amino acids. The CDR3 reads CSVDRGGETQYF. CDR3 bases: TGCAGCGTTGACCGGGGGGGAGAGACCCAGTACTTC.

There are many counts of this clonotype. The rearrangement links TRBV20-1 to TRBJ1-2; possible D gene TRBD1, 6 bases. Trimming left V 0 bases short and J 4 bases short, with 15 bases between. CDR1 and CDR2 (germline): DFQATT, SNEGSKA (reference sequence). This CDR3 has 15 amino acids. The CDR3 reads CSARDQDGRGYGYTF. The CDR3 bases are TGCAGTGCTAGAGATCAAGATGGCAGGGGCTATGGCTACACCTTC.

This clonotype has ten or more counts. The rearrangement uses TRBV7-9 and TRBJ2-1; TRBD2 matches at 8 bases. The V segment lost 4 bases and the J segment 3 bases; nucleotides outside the gene matches: 11. The CDR3 sequence is 17 residues long. Germline V CDR1 and CDR2: SEHNR, FQNEAQ (reference sequence). In DNA form, the CDR3 reads TGTGCCAGCAGCTCACCCCCCGGGACTAGGGACTACAATGAGCAGTTCTTC. It translates to CASSSPPGTRDYNEQFF.

J is TRBJ2-1 and V is TRBV9; D is uncertain. CDR3 length equals 13 residues. CDR1 and CDR2 from the germline V gene are SGDLS and YYNGEE. Trimming took 0 bases from V and 8 from J, leaving 9 bases between them. The CDR3 region has the DNA TGTGCCAGCAGCGTAGGGTACTTGGATGAGCAGTTCTTC. This sequence encodes CASSVGYLDEQFF. Looking up the rest from reference TRBV9 and TRBJ2-1 gives the full variable domain: DSGVTQTPKHLITATGQRVTLRCSPRSGDLSVYWYQQSLDQGLQFLIQYYNGEERAKGNILERFSAQQFPDLHSELNLSSLELGDSALYFCASSVGYLDEQFFGPGTRLTVL.

Many counts were recorded for this clonotype. The chain recombines TRBV18 with TRBJ2-7, with 9 bases fitting TRBD1. This CDR3 region has 14 residues. Germline V gene sequence: CDR1 KGHSH, CDR2 LQKENI. The V gene end was trimmed by 3 bases and the J gene end by 3 bases; junction bases not matched to a gene: 3. CDR3 DNA: TGTGCCAGCTCACCTCGACAGGGGGACTACGAGCAGTACTTC. Protein product: CASSPRQGDYEQYF.

The chain couples TRBV2 to TRBJ2-2, with a weak D call TRBD2 (6 bases). Between the trimmed V and J ends, which lost 8 bases and 2 bases, there was a span of 15 bases. This CDR3 region has 15 residues. Germline values: CDR1 SNHLY, CDR2 FYNNEI. CDR3 protein: CASFDGGTNTGELFF. In DNA, the CDR3 is TGTGCCAGCTTCGATGGGGGGACTAACACCGGGGAGCTGTTTTTT.

This clonotype was found many times. V usage is TRBV7-2 and J usage is TRBJ2-7; D may be TRBD1 (6 bases). From germline, CDR1 is SGHTA and CDR2 FQGNSA. V gave up 7 bases and J gave up 0 bases, with 13 bases separating them. The CDR3 has 14 residues. CDR3 DNA: TGTGCCAGCACCCGAGGGGGAAGCTCCTACGAGCAGTACTTC. Amino acids: CASTRGGSSYEQYF. Full variable domain (outside the CDR3, taken from reference TRBV7-2 and TRBJ2-7): GAGVSQSPSNKVTEKGKDVELRCDPISGHTALYWYRQSLGQGLEFLIYFQGNSAPDKSGLPSDRFSAERTGGSVSTLTIQRTQQEDSAVYLCASTRGGSSYEQYFGPGTRLTVT.

The gene calls are TRBV5-5 and TRBJ2-7; no reliable D call. Between the trimmed V and J ends, which lost 0 bases and 0 bases, there was a span of 10 bases. The CDR3 extends over 15 amino acids. From germline, CDR1 is SGHKS and CDR2 YYEKEE (reference sequence). The CDR3 region is CASSLGLFLSYEQYF. CDR3 in DNA: TGTGCCAGCAGCTTGGGACTGTTTCTCTCCTACGAGCAGTACTTC.

This clonotype was detected ten times or more. CDR3 DNA sequence: TGTGCCAGCAGTTTCCGGGGGCCGGGAGAAAAACTGTTTTTT. Amino acids: CASSFRGPGEKLFF. The chain combines TRBV12-3 or TRBV12-4 with TRBJ1-4; weak D call: TRBD1 (6 bases). This CDR3 region has 14 residues. The V gene lost 3 bases and the J gene lost 8 bases, with 13 bases spanning the gap.

This clonotype was detected a few times. CDR3 nucleotide sequence: TGTGCCAGCAGCCCGGCAGGGAAGGGCACTGAAGCTTTCTTT. Encoded protein: CASSPAGKGTEAFF. V is TRBV12-3 or TRBV12-4 and J is TRBJ1-1; D may be TRBD1 (5 bases). With 6 bases removed from V and 4 bases from J, the gap between germline ends came to 15 bases. The CDR3 consists of 14 residues.

This clonotype was seen a few times. This rearrangement joins TRBV29-1 to TRBJ1-1, with D tentatively TRBD1 (6 bases). V was shortened by 7 bases and J by 8 bases, with 14 bases between the two germline ends. Germline V CDR1 and CDR2: SQVTM, ANQGSEA. This CDR3 is built from 11 residues. The CDR3 bases are TGCAGCGCTAAACAGGGTACCGAAGCTTTCTTT. This translates into CSAKQGTEAFF.

The chain couples TRBV20-1 to TRBJ2-1; TRBD2 might be the D (7 bases). The CDR3 totals 14 residues. V was cut by 6 bases and J by 5 bases, with 17 bases left in between. CDR1 is DFQATT and CDR2 is SNEGSKA in the germline V gene (reference sequence). The CDR3 here is CSASSRGRHNEQFF. The CDR3 DNA reads as TGCAGTGCATCCTCGCGGGGGCGACACAATGAGCAGTTCTTC.

The J gene is TRBJ1-1, the V gene TRBV6-5, with D unclear. CDR3 length: 16 amino acids. CDR1 and CDR2 (germline): MNHEY, SVGAGI. Deletions cut 2 bases from V and 1 base from J, with 14 bases between. CDR3 region: CASSYGWVGRNTEAFF. CDR3 nucleotide sequence: TGTGCCAGCAGTTACGGCTGGGTAGGCCGGAACACTGAAGCTTTCTTT.

This clonotype was picked up a small number of times. The V and J genes are TRBV12-3 or TRBV12-4 and TRBJ2-3; no firm D call. V lost 6 bases, J lost 4 bases, and 8 bases lay in between. CDR3 length: 12 amino acids. CDR3 sequence: CASRPNADTQYF. For the CDR3, the DNA is TGTGCCAGCAGGCCAAATGCAGATACGCAGTATTTT.

The CDR3 sequence is CASSLGTGILRELFF. CDR3 DNA: TGTGCCAGCAGTTTAGGGACAGGGATCCTGCGGGAGCTGTTTTTT. V is TRBV12-3 or TRBV12-4 and J is TRBJ2-2; 8 bases match TRBD1. The trim removed 1 base at V and 9 bases at J, leaving 7 bases unmatched. The CDR3 totals 15 residues.

This chain uses TRBV20-1 with TRBJ1-2, with no clear D. Trimming cost V 2 bases and J 4 bases, with 11 bases left between them. CDR3 size: 13 residues. Germline assignment: CDR1 DFQATT and CDR2 SNEGSKA (reference sequence). The CDR3 nucleotides are TGCAGTGCTAGACCTTCGGGAGTCTATGGCTACACCTTC. Its protein is CSARPSGVYGYTF.

The J gene is TRBJ1-3, the V gene TRBV20-1; D call uncertain. This CDR3 is 15 amino acids long. V lost 5 bases and J lost 2, with 16 bases in between. Germline loops: CDR1 DFQATT, CDR2 SNEGSKA (reference sequence). CDR3 in amino acids: CSAHSGRETGNTIYF. The CDR3 DNA reads as TGCAGTGCTCATTCTGGGAGGGAGACTGGAAACACCATATATTTT.

This clonotype was counted many times. The rearrangement links TRBV12-3 or TRBV12-4 to TRBJ1-1, with no clear D. V was clipped by 3 bases and J by 1 base, with 9 bases between them. The CDR3 consists of 14 residues. CDR3 DNA sequence: TGTGCCAGCAGTTTTGGGCCGGGGAACACTGAAGCTTTCTTT. As protein: CASSFGPGNTEAFF.

This chain uses TRBV20-1 with TRBJ2-3, with TRBD1 as a possible D gene (6 bases). The V end lost 6 bases, the J end lost 0 bases, and 16 bases lay between the germline ends. The CDR3 contains 15 residues. CDR1 is DFQATT and CDR2 is SNEGSKA in the germline V gene (reference sequence). This chain's CDR3 is CSADRGGPSTDTQYF. The CDR3 nucleotides are TGCAGTGCCGACCGAGGGGGACCTAGCACAGATACGCAGTATTTT.

V is TRBV20-1 and J is TRBJ2-3; D not resolved. The CDR3 runs 13 residues. CDR1 is DFQATT, CDR2 SNEGSKA, per germline (reference sequence). V was pared by 6 bases and J by 0 bases, with 10 bases between. The CDR3 reads CSAHRPSTDTQYF. The CDR3 DNA follows: TGCAGTGCCCATCGACCCAGCACAGATACGCAGTATTTT.